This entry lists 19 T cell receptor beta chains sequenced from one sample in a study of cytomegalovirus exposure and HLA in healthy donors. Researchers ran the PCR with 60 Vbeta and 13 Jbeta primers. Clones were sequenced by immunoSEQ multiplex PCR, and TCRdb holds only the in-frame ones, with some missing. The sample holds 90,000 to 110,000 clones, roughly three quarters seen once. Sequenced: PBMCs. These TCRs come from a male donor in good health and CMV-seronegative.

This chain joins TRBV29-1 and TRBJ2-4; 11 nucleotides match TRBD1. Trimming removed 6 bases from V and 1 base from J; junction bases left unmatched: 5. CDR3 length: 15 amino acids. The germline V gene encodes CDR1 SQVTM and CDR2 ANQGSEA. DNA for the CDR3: TGCAGCGTCGCGGGACAGGGGGTCGCCAAAAACATTCAGTACTTC. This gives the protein CSVAGQGVAKNIQYF.

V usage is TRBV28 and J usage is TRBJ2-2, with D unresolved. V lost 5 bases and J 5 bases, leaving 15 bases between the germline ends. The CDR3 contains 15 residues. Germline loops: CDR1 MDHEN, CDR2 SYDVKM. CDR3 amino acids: CASSGPYPRTGELFF. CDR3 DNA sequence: TGTGCCAGCAGTGGGCCCTATCCCAGGACCGGGGAGCTGTTTTTT.

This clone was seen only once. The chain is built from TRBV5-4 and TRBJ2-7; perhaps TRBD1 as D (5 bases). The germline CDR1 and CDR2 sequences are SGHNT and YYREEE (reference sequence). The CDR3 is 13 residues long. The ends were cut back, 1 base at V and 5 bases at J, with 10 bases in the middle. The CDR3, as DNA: TGTGCCAGCAGCTTGCGTGGGGCGGACGAGCAGTACTTC. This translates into CASSLRGADEQYF.

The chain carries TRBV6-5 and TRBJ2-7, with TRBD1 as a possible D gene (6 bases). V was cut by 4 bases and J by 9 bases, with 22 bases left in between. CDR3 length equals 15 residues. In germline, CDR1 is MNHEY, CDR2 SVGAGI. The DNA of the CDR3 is TGTGCCAGCAGTTCTCCCGGGACGGGGACATCCGGGCAGTACTTC. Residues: CASSSPGTGTSGQYF.

The CDR3 DNA reads as TGTGCCAGCAGGCCCACCGGGACAGGGGACGCCGGGGAGCTGTTTTTT. Translated, it gives CASRPTGTGDAGELFF. The chain joins TRBV9 to TRBJ2-2; TRBD1 matches 10 bases. Trimming removed 5 bases from V and 6 bases from J; junction bases left unmatched: 10. Germline CDR1 and CDR2: SGDLS and YYNGEE. The CDR3 consists of 16 residues.

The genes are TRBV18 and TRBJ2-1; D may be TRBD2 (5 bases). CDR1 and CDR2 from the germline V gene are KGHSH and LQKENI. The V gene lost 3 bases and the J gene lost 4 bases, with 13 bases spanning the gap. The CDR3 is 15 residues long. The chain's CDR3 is CASSPRSANYNEQFF. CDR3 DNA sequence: TGTGCCAGCTCACCGCGTAGCGCCAATTACAATGAGCAGTTCTTC.

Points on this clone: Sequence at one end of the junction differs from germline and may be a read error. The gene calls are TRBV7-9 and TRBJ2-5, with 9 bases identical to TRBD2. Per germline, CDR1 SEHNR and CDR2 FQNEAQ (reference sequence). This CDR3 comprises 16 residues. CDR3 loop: CSSSPASGVHGETQYF. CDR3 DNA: TGTTCCAGCAGCCCGGCTAGCGGGGTACACGGGGAGACCCAGTACTTC.

CDR3 sequence (DNA): TGCAGCGTTGTTTGGGGGGGTACTGAAGCTTTCTTT. Translating gives CSVVWGGTEAFF. The chain couples TRBV29-1 to TRBJ1-1, with D possibly being TRBD1 (5 bases). The CDR3 is 12 residues long. In germline, CDR1 is SQVTM, CDR2 ANQGSEA. Trimming shortened V by 4 bases and J by 5 bases, and 11 bases separated the two germline ends.

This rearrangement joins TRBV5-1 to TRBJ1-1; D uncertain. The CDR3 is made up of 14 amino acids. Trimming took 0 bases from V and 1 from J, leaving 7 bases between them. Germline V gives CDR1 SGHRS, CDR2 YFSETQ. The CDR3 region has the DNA TGCGCCAGCAGCTTGGGGTCGGGGAACACTGAAGCTTTCTTT. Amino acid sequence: CASSLGSGNTEAFF.

CDR3 nucleotide sequence: TGTGCCAGCAGGTGGGGCGGACAGAACTACGAGCAGTACTTC. As protein: CASRWGGQNYEQYF. The gene calls are TRBV5-6 and TRBJ2-7, with D possibly TRBD1 on 6 matching bases. Germline V lookup: CDR1 SGHDT, CDR2 YYEEEE. CDR3 size: 14 residues. Trimming cost V 5 bases and J 3 bases, with 15 bases left between them.

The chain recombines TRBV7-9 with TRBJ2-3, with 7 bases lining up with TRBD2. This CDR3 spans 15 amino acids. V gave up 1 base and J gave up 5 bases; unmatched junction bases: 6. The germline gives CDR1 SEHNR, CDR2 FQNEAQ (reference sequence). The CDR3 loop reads CASSLGAGVRDTQYF. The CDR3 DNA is TGTGCCAGCAGCTTAGGGGCGGGAGTCAGAGATACGCAGTATTTT. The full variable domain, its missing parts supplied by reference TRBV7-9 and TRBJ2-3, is DTGVSQNPRHKITKRGQNVTFRCDPISEHNRLYWYRQTLGQGPEFLTYFQNEAQLEKSRLLSDRFSAERPKGSFSTLEIQRTEQGDSAMYLCASSLGAGVRDTQYFGPGTRLTVL.

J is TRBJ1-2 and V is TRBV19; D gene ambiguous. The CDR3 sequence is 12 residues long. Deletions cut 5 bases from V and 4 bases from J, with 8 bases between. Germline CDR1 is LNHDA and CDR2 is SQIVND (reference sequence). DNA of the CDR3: TGTGCCAGTAGTTACAGCCTCTATGGCTACACCTTC. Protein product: CASSYSLYGYTF.

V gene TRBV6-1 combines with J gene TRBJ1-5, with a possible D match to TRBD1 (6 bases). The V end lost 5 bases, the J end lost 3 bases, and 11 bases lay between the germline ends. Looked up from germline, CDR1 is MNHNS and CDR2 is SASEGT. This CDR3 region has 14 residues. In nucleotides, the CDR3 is TGTGCCAGCAGTACGCAGGGGAACAATCAGCCCCAGCATTTT. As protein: CASSTQGNNQPQHF.

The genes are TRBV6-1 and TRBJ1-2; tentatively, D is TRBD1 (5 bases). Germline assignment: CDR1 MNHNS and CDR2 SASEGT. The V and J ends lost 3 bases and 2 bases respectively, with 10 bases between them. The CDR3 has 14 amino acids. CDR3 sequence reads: CASSEGGPNYGYTF. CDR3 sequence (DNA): TGTGCCAGCAGTGAGGGGGGACCAAACTATGGCTACACCTTC.

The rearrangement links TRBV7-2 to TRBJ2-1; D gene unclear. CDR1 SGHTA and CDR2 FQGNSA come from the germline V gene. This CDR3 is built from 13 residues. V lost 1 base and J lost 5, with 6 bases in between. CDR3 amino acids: CASSLGLNNEQFF. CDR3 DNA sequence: TGTGCCAGCAGCTTAGGACTGAACAATGAGCAGTTCTTC.

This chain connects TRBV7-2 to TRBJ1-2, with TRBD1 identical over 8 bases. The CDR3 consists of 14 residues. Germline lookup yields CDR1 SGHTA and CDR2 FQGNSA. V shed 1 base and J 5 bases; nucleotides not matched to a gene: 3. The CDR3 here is CASSLGTGKYGYTF. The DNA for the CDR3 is TGTGCCAGCAGCTTAGGGACAGGGAAGTATGGCTACACCTTC.

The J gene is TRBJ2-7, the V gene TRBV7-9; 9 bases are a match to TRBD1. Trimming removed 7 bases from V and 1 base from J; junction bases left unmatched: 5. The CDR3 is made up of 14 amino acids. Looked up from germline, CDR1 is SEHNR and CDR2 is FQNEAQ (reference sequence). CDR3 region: CASTRDRVSYEQYF. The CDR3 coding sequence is TGTGCCAGCACCCGGGACAGGGTTTCCTACGAGCAGTACTTC.

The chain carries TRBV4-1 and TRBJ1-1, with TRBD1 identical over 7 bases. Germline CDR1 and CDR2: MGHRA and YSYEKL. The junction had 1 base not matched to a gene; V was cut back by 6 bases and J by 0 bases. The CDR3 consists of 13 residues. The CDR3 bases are TGCGCCAGCAGGGGACAGCTGAACACTGAAGCTTTCTTT. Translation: CASRGQLNTEAFF.

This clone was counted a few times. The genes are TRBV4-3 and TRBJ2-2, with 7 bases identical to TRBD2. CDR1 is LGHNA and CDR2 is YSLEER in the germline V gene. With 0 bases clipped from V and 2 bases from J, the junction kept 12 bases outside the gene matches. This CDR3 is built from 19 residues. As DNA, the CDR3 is TGCGCCAGCAGCCAAGAACCACCCCCTAGCGGACCCAACACCGGGGAGCTGTTTTTT. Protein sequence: CASSQEPPPSGPNTGELFF.